Below, one T cell receptor beta chain is given with its context. Its specificity is not known. The data derive from a study of CD8+ T cells in alopecia areata. Study-wide context: Oral tofacitinib, 5 to 10 mg twice daily, was given in an open-label trial. General study results and limits: A great number of expanded lesional clones endured in scalp and blood during tofacitinib.

Treatment defined: oral pan-JAK inhibitor, 5-10 mg twice daily. Separation by sorting yielded CD4+ and CD8+ T cells from PBMCs. RNA, once extracted, was reverse transcribed into cDNA for use as the sequencing template. Data came from immunoSEQ multiplex PCR; TCRdb stores just in-frame clones and leaves some out. The sample has 110,000 to 150,000 clones; about 56% are singletons. The CDR3 is 14 amino acids. V lost 6 bases to trimming and J lost 4 bases; unmatched junction nucleotides: 7. CDR1 MNHEY and CDR2 SVGAGI come from the germline V gene. Sequenced here: CD8+ T cells sorted from blood, sampled at week 4, from a patient treated with tofacitinib. The gene calls are TRBV6-5 and TRBJ2-5, with 8 bases identical to TRBD1. The sequence was obtained from a human donor with alopecia areata. In DNA, the CDR3 is TGTGCCAGCAGCCTCGGGACAGGCGGAGAGACCCAGTACTTC. It encodes CASSLGTGGETQYF.